The next 3 T cell receptor beta chains were all read from a single sample in a study of cytomegalovirus exposure and HLA in healthy donors. PCR involved 60 Vbeta and 13 Jbeta primers. Profiling relied on immunoSEQ multiplex PCR, and the TCRdb table lists in-frame clones only, not all of them. The sample has 150,000 to 160,000 clones; approximately 74% are singletons. The sequenced sample consisted of PBMCs. All receptors derive from a man aged 25 to 40 in good health and CMV-seronegative.

This chain links TRBV4-3 with TRBJ2-5; 10 bases are shared with TRBD1. The CDR3 is made up of 15 amino acids. With 4 bases clipped from V and 4 bases from J, the junction kept 6 bases outside the gene matches. The germline CDR1 and CDR2 sequences are LGHNA and YSLEER. The CDR3 reads CASSRLWTGGETQYF. The CDR3 DNA reads TGCGCCAGCAGCCGATTGTGGACAGGGGGAGAGACCCAGTACTTC.

The genes are TRBV10-3 and TRBJ1-4, with 7 bases identical to TRBD1. Germline V lookup: CDR1 ENHRY, CDR2 SYGVKD. With 6 bases clipped from V and 0 bases from J, the junction kept 16 bases outside the gene matches. The CDR3 loop spans 19 amino acids. The CDR3 spells CAISRDSLSGAATNEKLFF. CDR3 sequence (DNA): TGTGCCATCAGCCGGGACAGTCTAAGTGGGGCGGCAACTAATGAAAAACTGTTTTTT.

The CDR3 protein is CASSIRDRLQETQYF. CDR3 nucleotide sequence: TGTGCCAGTAGTATCCGAGACAGGCTACAAGAGACCCAGTACTTC. The chain links TRBV19 to TRBJ2-5; weak D call: TRBD1 (6 bases). Trimming removed 3 bases from V and 2 bases from J, with 13 bases in between. Germline loops: CDR1 LNHDA, CDR2 SQIVND (reference sequence). The length of the CDR3 is 15 residues.